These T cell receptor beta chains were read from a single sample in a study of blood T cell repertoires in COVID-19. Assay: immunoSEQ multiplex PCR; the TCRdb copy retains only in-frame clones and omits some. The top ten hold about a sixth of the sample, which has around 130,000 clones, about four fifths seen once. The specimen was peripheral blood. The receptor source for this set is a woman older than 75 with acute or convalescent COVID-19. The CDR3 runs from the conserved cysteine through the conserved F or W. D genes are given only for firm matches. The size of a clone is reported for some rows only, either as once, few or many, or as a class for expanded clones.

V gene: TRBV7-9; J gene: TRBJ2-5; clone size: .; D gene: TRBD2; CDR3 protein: CASSSSSGRSPRYF; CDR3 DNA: TGTGCCAGCAGCTCGTCTAGCGGGAGATCCCCCAGGTACTTC
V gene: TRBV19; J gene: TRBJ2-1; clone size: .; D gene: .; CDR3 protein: CASSIRKGSTVYNEQFF; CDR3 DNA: TGTGCCAGTAGTATAAGAAAGGGGTCGACGGTATACAATGAGCAGTTCTTC
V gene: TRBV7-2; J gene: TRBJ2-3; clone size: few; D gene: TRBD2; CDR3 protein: CASSATGGRLGTQYF; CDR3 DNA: TGTGCCAGCAGCGCCACGGGGGGGAGATTGGGTACGCAGTATTTT
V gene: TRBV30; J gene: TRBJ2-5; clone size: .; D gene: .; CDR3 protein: CAWTPLESGETQYF; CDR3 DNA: TGTGCCTGGACTCCACTAGAATCGGGAGAGACCCAGTACTTC
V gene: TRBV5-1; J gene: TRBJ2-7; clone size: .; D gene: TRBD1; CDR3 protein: CASSPGYLGQGNEQYF; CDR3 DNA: TGCGCCAGCAGCCCGGGTTATTTGGGACAGGGCAACGAGCAGTACTTC
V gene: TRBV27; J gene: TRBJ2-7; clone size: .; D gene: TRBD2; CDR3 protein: CASSFLGLAGRVEYF; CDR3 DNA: TGTGCCAGCAGTTTTTTGGGACTAGCGGGTCGGGTGGAGTACTTC
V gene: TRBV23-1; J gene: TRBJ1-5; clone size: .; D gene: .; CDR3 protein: CASSSLGGGNQPQHF; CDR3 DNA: TGCGCCAGCAGCTCCCTGGGCGGGGGTAATCAGCCCCAGCATTTT
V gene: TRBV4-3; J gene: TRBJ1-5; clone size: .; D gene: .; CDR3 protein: CASSQAYAPRMRQPQHF; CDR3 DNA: TGCGCCAGCAGCCAAGCCTACGCCCCTAGGATGCGGCAGCCCCAGCATTTT
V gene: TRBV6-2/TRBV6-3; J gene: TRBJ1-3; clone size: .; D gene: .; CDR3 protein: CASSRALLSGNTIYF; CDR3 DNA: TGTGCCAGCAGTCGCGCGCTACTCTCTGGAAACACCATATATTTT
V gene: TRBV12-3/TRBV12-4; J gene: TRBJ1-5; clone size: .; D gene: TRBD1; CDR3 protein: CASSDRGRQPQHF; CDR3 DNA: TGTGCCAGCAGTGACAGGGGGCGTCAGCCCCAGCATTTT